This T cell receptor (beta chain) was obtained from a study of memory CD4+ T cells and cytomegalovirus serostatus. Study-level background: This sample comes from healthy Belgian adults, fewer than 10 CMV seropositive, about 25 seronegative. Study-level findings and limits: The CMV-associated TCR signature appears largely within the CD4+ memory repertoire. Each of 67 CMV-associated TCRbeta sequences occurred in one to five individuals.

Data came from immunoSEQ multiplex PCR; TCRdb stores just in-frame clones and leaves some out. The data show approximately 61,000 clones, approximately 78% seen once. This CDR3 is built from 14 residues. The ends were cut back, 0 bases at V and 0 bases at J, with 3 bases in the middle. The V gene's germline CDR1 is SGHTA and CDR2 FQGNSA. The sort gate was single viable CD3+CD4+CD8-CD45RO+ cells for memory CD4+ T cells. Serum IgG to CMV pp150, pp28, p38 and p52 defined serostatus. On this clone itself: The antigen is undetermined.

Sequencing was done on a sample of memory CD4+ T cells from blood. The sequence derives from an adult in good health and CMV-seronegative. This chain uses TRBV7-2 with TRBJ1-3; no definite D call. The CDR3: CASSLADSGNTIYF. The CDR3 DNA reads TGTGCCAGCAGCTTAGCGGACTCTGGAAACACCATATATTTT.